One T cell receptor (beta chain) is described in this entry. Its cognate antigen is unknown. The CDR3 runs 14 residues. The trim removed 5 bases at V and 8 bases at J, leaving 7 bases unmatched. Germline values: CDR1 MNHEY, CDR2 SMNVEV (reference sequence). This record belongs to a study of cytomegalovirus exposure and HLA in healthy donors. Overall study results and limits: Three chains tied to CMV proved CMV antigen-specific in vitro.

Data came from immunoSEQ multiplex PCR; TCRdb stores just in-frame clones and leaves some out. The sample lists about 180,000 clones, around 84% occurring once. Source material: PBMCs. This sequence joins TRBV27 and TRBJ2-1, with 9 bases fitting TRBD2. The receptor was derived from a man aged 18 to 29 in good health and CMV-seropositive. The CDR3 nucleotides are TGTGCCAGCAGTCCCGGGACTAGCTGGGATGAGCAGTTCTTC. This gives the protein CASSPGTSWDEQFF.